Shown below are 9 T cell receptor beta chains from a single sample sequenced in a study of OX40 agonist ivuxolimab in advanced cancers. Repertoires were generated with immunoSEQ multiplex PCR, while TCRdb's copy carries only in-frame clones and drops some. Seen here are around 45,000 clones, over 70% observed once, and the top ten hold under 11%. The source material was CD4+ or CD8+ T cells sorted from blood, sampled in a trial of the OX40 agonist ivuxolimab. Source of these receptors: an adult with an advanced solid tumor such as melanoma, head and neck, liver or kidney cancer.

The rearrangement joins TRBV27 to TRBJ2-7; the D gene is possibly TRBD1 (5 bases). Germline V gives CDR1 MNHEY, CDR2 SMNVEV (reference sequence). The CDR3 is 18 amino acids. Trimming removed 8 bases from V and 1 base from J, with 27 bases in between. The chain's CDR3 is CASPSSLGGTGWSYEQYF. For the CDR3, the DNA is TGTGCCAGCCCCAGCAGTTTAGGCGGAACAGGCTGGTCCTACGAGCAGTACTTC.

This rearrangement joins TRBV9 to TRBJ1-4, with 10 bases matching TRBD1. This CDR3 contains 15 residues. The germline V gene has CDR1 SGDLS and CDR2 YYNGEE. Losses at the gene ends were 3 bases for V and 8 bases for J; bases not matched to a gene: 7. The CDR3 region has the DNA TGTGCCAGCAGCGCCGGACAGGGGGTGGAGGAAAAACTGTTTTTT. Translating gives CASSAGQGVEEKLFF.

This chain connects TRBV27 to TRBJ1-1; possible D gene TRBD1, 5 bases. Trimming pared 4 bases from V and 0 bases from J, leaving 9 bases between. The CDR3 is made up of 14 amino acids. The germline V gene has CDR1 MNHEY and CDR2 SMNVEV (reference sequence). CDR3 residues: CASSWGGVNTEAFF. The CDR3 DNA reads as TGTGCCAGCAGTTGGGGGGGAGTGAACACTGAAGCTTTCTTT.

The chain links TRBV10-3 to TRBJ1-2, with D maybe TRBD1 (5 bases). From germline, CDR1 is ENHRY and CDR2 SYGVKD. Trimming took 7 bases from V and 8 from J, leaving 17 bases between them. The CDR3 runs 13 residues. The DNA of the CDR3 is TGTGCCATCACGGGGCAGGCAAAGGAGGGCTACACCTTC. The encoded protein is CAITGQAKEGYTF.

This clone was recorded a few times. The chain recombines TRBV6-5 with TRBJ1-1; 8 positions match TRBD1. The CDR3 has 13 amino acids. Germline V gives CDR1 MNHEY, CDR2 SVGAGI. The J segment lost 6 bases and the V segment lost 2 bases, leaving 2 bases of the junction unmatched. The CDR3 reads CASSYGQGAEAFF. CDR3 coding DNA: TGTGCCAGCAGTTACGGACAGGGAGCTGAAGCTTTCTTT.

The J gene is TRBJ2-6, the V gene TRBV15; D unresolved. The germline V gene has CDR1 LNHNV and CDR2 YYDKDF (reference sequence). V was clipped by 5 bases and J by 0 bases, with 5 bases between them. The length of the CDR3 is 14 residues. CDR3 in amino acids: CATSPDSGANVLTF. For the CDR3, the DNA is TGTGCCACCAGCCCCGACTCTGGGGCCAACGTCCTGACTTTC.

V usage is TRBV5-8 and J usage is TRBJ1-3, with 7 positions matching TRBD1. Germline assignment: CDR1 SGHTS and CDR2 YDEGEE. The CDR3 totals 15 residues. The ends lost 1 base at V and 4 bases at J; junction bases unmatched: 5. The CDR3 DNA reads TGTGCCAGCAGCTTGCCCACAGGGGTCGGAAACACCATATATTTT. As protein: CASSLPTGVGNTIYF.

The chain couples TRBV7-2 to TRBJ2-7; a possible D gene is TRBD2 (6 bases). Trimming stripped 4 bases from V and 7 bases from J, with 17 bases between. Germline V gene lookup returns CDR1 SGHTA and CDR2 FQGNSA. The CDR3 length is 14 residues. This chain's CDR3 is CASSSQDAGREQYF. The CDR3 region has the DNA TGTGCCAGCAGCTCCCAGGATGCGGGGAGGGAGCAGTACTTC.

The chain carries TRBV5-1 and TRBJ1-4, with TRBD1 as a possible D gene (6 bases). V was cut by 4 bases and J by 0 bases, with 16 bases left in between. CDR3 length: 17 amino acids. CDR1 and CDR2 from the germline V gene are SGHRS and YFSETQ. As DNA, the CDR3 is TGCGCCAGCAGCCCAGGGGTGATTACGGCAACTAATGAAAAACTGTTTTTT. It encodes CASSPGVITATNEKLFF.